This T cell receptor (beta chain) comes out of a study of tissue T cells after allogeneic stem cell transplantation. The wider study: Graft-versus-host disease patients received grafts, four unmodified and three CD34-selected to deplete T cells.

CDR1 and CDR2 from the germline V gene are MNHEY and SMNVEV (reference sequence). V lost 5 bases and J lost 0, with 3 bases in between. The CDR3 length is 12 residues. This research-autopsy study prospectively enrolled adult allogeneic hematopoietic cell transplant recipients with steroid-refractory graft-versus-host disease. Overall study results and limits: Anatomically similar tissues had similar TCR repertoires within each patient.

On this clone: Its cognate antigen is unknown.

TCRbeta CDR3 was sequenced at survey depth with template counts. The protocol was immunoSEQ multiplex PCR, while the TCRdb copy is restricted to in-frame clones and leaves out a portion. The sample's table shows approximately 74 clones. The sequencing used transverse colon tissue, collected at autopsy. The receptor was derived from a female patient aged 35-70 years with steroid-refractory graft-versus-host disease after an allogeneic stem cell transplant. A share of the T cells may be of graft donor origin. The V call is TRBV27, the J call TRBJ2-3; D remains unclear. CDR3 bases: TGTGCCAGCAGTCCCAGCACAGATACGCAGTATTTT. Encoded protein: CASSPSTDTQYF.